These 2 T cell receptor beta chains share one sample of origin, sequenced in a study of beta chain features in type 1 diabetes. cDNA synthesis used the whole RNA isolate, giving expressed TCRB sequences. Assay: immunoSEQ multiplex PCR; the TCRdb copy retains only in-frame clones and omits some. The table has 400,000 to 600,000 clones, around 30% seen once. Sequencing used naive CD4+ T cells from blood. These TCRs come from a young man in good health.

This clone was counted between two and nine times. This chain joins TRBV29-1 and TRBJ2-3; 7 bases are a match to TRBD1. Looked up from germline, CDR1 is SQVTM and CDR2 is ANQGSEA. With 3 bases clipped from V and 4 bases from J, the junction kept 10 bases outside the gene matches. CDR3 size: 15 residues. The CDR3 nucleotides read TGCAGCGTTGAGCGAGACAGGGCCGTCGCAGATACGCAGTATTTT. Protein sequence: CSVERDRAVADTQYF.

This CDR3 reads CATSSTGMGTEAFF. DNA of the CDR3: TGTGCCACCTCATCGACAGGGATGGGAACTGAAGCTTTCTTT. The chain employs TRBV15 and TRBJ1-1, with 7 nucleotides matching TRBD1. This CDR3 has 14 residues. V gave up 8 bases and J gave up 5 bases; unmatched junction bases: 11. From germline, CDR1 is LNHNV and CDR2 YYDKDF (reference sequence).